The present T cell receptor (beta chain) was sequenced within a study of T cells after yellow fever vaccination (dated by TCRdb to between 2018 and 2021). With respect to the entire study: The SMART-Seq v4 Ultra Low Input RNA kit was used to prepare libraries from fractions with low cell numbers. To follow T-cell clones before and after both primary and booster YFV17D yellow fever vaccination, bulk TCR alpha and beta repertoires underwent longitudinal sequencing. Blood was collected at multiple timepoints before and after primary and secondary immunization, and bulk PBMC replicates and cell subsets were isolated. Two healthy male donors made up the cohort, one aged 18 to 30 years and the other aged 30 to 40 years.

Beyond this particular receptor, the publication reports: Because abundant contaminating clonotypes from the bulk population could be contained in FACS-sorted repertoires, computational filtering was required. A small fraction of clonotypes appeared in both the CD4 and CD8 compartments, likely as a result of convergent recombination. Compared with the primary T-cell response, the secondary T-cell response was faster but weaker, reaching its peak on day 5 rather than on day 15. Because only a couple of donors were included in the study, the extent to which the findings can be generalized is limited. Most clones expanded after primary vaccination (almost 98% of CD4 and 88% of CD8) were re-detected after the booster, suggesting that broad memory maintenance occurred.

Taken from the germline V gene, the CDR1 and CDR2 loops are SGHVS and FQNEAQ. Measured from the cysteine to the phenylalanine, the CDR3 is 12 residues long. The sequence is cut down to CDR3 DNA, 36 bases in frame from base 1. Trimming costs V 5 bases and J 6 bases, and their ends lie 9 bases apart. This clonotype has just a few counts. Its antigen remains undetermined. Per-nucleotide qualities are absent, and no much larger clonotype sits a single base away. This sample's treatment or condition label indicates: live attenuated yellow fever vaccine strain. PBMCs were isolated from peripheral blood using a standard Ficoll-Paque protocol. CD4 and CD8 T-cell fractions were isolated with Dynabeads CD4 and CD8 positive selection kits. TriZol was used to extract RNA from bulk PBMCs, CD4 and CD8 fractions, and dextramer-positive and dextramer-negative fractions. Sequencing was performed on an Illumina NovaSeq 6000. Synthesis of TCR cDNA relied on 5'RACE template switching, a step that introduced a universal primer site along with unique molecular identifiers. Priming for cDNA synthesis came from both the TCR alpha and TCR beta constant segments. Library amplification used two PCR steps, and the second PCR step added sample barcodes and sequencing adapters. Sequencing of libraries was performed on Illumina HiSeq 2500 (2x100 bp) or NovaSeq (2x150 bp). As for the original processing: MIGEC was used to demultiplex reads and collapse the reads into UMI consensus sequences, and MiXCR was used for V(D)J alignment. Clonotypes responding to the vaccine were identified with edgeR on replicate PBMC samples, with the criteria of FDR below 0.01 and a log2 fold change above 5 up to day 15. CD4 or CD8 identity was assigned to each bulk clonotype according to whether the clonotype was present at higher abundance in the sequenced CD4 repertoire or the sequenced CD8 repertoire. TCRdb handled the public reads itself, with Q25 trimming in fastp and clone calling in MiXCR, and kept productive beta chains. Each CDR3 protein gets just one entry, which takes the most common genes and DNA from the rows behind it. Clone size and V and J calls follow TCRdb, not the original study. Recorded for this sample are about 340,000 distinct CDR3 sequences; approximately 13% of them occurred a single time. In total, the top ten clones hold approximately 3.3% of the sample.

The TCR comes from a man aged 18 to 30 who received the YFV17D yellow fever vaccine. This specimen consisted of CD4+ T cells sorted from PBMCs, obtained 15 days after the yellow fever booster vaccination. Here the chain combines TRBV7-8 and TRBJ2-3, with the D gene not confidently named. The nucleotide sequence is given as TGTGCCAGCAGCCCGAGATTGGATACGCAGTATTTT. Its protein reads: CASSPRLDTQYF.